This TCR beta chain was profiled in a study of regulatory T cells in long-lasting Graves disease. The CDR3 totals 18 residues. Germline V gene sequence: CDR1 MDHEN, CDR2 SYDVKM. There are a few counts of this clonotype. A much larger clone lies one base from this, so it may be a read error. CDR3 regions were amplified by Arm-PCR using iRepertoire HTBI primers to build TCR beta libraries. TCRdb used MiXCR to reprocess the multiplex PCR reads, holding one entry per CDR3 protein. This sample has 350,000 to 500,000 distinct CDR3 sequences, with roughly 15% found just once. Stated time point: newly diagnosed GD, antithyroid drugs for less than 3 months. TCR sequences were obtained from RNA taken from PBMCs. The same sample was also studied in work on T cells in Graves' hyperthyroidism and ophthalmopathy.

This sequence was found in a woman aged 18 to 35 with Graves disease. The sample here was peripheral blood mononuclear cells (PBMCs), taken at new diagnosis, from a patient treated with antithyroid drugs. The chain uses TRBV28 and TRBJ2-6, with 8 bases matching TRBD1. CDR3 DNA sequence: TGTGCCAGCAGTCTGACAGGGGTCGGACCATCTGGGGCCAACGCCCTGACTTTC. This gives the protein CASSLTGVGPSGANALTF.